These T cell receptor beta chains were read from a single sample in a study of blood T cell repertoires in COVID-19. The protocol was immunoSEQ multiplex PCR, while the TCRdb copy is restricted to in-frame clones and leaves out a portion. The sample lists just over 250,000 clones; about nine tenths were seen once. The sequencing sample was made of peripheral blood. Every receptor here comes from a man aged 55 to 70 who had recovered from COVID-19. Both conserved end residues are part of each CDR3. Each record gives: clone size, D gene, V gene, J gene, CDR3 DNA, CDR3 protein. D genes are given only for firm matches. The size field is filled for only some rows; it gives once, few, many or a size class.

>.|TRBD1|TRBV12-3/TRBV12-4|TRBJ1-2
TGTGCCATCGACAGGGATTTTGGCGGCTACACCTTC
CAIDRDFGGYTF
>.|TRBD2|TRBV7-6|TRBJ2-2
TGTGCCAGCAGCCTAGCGGGGGGGCGTACCGGGGAGCTGTTTTTT
CASSLAGGRTGELFF
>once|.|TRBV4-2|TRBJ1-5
TGTGCCAGCAGCCAAGCCTGGGGCACACGTCAGCCCCAGCATTTT
CASSQAWGTRQPQHF
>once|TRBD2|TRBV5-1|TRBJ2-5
TGCGCCAGCAGACAGGGACTAGTGGAGACCCAGTACTTC
CASRQGLVETQYF
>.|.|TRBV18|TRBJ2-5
TGTGCCAGCTCACCGGTCGAGACTAGGGAGACCCAGTACTTC
CASSPVETRETQYF
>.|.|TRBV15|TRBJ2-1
TGTGCCACCAGCGCCAGAGGATGGGGGGAGCACAATGAGCAGTTCTTC
CATSARGWGEHNEQFF
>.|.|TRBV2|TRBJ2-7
TGTGCCAGCAGTGTTGGGCGGGGCGGCTACGAGCAGTACTTC
CASSVGRGGYEQYF
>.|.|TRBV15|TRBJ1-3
TGTGCCACCAGCAGAGATAGGGACAATCCTGGAAACACCATATATTTT
CATSRDRDNPGNTIYF
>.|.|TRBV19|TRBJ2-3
TGTGCCAGTAGTATACGAGACAGCCCTGTGACAGATACGCAGTATTTT
CASSIRDSPVTDTQYF
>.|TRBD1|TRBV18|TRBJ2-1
TGTGCCAGCTCACCTAAGACAGGGCAGACCTACAATGAGCAGTTCTTC
CASSPKTGQTYNEQFF
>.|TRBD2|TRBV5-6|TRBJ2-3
TGTGCCAGCAGCTGGGGGACTAGCGGGGGAGGTAGCACAGATACGCAGTATTTT
CASSWGTSGGGSTDTQYF
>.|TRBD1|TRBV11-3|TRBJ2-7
TGTGCCAGCAGCCCGACAGGGGAATACGAGCAGTACTTC
CASSPTGEYEQYF
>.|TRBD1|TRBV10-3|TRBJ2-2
TGTGCCATCAGCGGACAGGGGTCGGACACCGGGGAGCTGTTTTTT
CAISGQGSDTGELFF
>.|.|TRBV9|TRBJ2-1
TGTGCCAGCAGCGTCACAAATGAGCAGTTCTTC
CASSVTNEQFF
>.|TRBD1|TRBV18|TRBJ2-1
TGTGCCAGCTCACCAGGGACAGCCTCCTACAATGAGCAGTTCTTC
CASSPGTASYNEQFF
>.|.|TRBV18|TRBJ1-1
TGTGCCAGCTCACCGACAACTGAAGCTTTCTTT
CASSPTTEAFF
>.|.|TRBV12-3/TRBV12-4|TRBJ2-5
TGTGCCAGCAGTAACCTAGCGAAAGAGACCCAGTACTTC
CASSNLAKETQYF
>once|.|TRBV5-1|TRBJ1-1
TGCGCCAGCAGCTTGCCCAGCACTGAAGCTTTCTTT
CASSLPSTEAFF
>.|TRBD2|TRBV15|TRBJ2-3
TGTGCCACCAGCAGCCCAGGGCGGGGGATTTCCACAGATACGCAGTATTTT
CATSSPGRGISTDTQYF
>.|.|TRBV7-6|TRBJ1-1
TGTGCCAGCAGCTTAGACCGGGGGGGCCCCCGAATGACCACTGAAGCTTTCTTT
CASSLDRGGPRMTTEAFF
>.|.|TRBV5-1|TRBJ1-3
TGCGCCAGCAGCTTCGTCGCGGGGACTGGAAACACCATATATTTT
CASSFVAGTGNTIYF
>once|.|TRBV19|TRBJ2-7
TGTGCCAGTAGTATAATCCCGGGGAACGAGCAGTACTTC
CASSIIPGNEQYF
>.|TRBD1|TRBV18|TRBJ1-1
TGTGCCAGCTCCAGGGCGGGACAGGGGAACACTGAAGCTTTCTTT
CASSRAGQGNTEAFF
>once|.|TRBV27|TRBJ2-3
TGTGCCAGCAGTTTTGGAACGGATCGGGTGACAGATACGCAGTATTTT
CASSFGTDRVTDTQYF
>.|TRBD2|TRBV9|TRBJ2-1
TGTGCCAGCAGCGCCGACCTAGCGGGGCGATACAATGAGCAGTTCTTC
CASSADLAGRYNEQFF
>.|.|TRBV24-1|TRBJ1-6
TGTGCCACCCGTCAATACTCGGGGAGGAATTCACCCCTCCACTTT
CATRQYSGRNSPLHF
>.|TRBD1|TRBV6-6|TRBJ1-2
TGTGCCAGCAGCGGGACAGGCTATGGCTACACCTTC
CASSGTGYGYTF
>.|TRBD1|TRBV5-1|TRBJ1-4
TGCGCCAGCGGCTCGGGACAGGTTAATGAAAAACTGTTTTTT
CASGSGQVNEKLFF
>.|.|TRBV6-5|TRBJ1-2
TGTGCCAGCACCCCCCGACAAACCTATGGCTACACCTTC
CASTPRQTYGYTF
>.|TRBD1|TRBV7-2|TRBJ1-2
TGTGCCAGCGATCTTACAGGGGCCAACTATGGCTACACCTTC
CASDLTGANYGYTF
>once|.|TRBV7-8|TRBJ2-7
TGTGCCAGCAGCTTGTCCCCCCGGGTGAGCTCCTACGAGCAGTACTTC
CASSLSPRVSSYEQYF
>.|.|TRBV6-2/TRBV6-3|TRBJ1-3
TGTGCCAGCAGTTTAAACAGGGTCGCGAGTGGAAACACCATATATTTT
CASSLNRVASGNTIYF
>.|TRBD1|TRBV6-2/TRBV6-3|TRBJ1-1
TGTGCCAGCAGTTATTTCGGACAGGGTTTCACTGAAGCTTTCTTT
CASSYFGQGFTEAFF
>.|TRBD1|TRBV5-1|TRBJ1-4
TGCGCCAGCAGTCTGGACAGGGGCAGCCCCGGCGCTGAAAAACTGTTTTTT
CASSLDRGSPGAEKLFF
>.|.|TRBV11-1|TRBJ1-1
TGTGCCAGCACCGTGGGCCTATCTAACACTGAAGCTTTCTTT
CASTVGLSNTEAFF
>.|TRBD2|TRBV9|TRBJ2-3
TGTGCCAGCAGCGCCCCGGGACTAGCGGGGGGTGCAGATACGCAGTATTTT
CASSAPGLAGGADTQYF
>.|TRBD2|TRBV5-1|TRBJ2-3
TGCGCCAGCAGAGGCCTAGCGGGGGGATTAACCTCTGCTAGCACAGATACGCAGTATTTT
CASRGLAGGLTSASTDTQYF
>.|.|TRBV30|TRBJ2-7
TGTGCCTGGAGTGTGACAGTGGCTAAGGCAACGAACTTC
CAWSVTVAKATNF
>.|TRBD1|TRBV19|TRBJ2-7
TGTGCCAGTAGTATGGGACAGGGTCGTCACGAGCAGTACTTC
CASSMGQGRHEQYF
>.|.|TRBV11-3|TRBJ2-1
TGTGCCAGCATCTCTCTTCAGGGTCGGCGCTACAATGAGCAGTTCTTC
CASISLQGRRYNEQFF
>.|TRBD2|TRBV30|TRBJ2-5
TGTTCCGGACTAGCTGAAGAGACCCAGTACTTC
CSGLAEETQYF
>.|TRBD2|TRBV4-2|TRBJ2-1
TGTGCCAGCAGCGTAAGGGGGACTAGCGGGGGGGCCGAGCAGTTCTTC
CASSVRGTSGGAEQFF
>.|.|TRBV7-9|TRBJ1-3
TGTGCCAGCAGCTTAGTACTGTCGACTGGAAACACCATATATTTT
CASSLVLSTGNTIYF
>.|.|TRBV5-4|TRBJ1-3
TGTGCCAGCAGCACCACGGACAGAACTGGAAACACCATATATTTT
CASSTTDRTGNTIYF
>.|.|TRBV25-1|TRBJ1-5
TGTGCCAGCAGTGAACGGGGACAGCCCCAGCATTTT
CASSERGQPQHF
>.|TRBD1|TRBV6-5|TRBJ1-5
TGTGCCAGCACCCTAACGACAGGGGTGAACCAGCCCCAGCATTTT
CASTLTTGVNQPQHF
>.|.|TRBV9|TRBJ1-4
TGTGCCAGCTCACCCAGTGGGGCAAAGTGGGAAAAACTGTTTTTT
CASSPSGAKWEKLFF
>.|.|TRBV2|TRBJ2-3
TGTGCCAGCAGTGCGCGGACTGTCACAGATACGCAGTATTTT
CASSARTVTDTQYF
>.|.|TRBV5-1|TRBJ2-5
TGCGCCAGCTCTACGGAGGGGGCCAGGGAGACCCAGTACTTC
CASSTEGARETQYF